These 18 T cell receptor beta chains came from one sample sequenced in a study of blood T cell repertoires in COVID-19. The protocol was immunoSEQ multiplex PCR, while the TCRdb copy is restricted to in-frame clones and leaves out a portion. This sample yields some 88,000 clones, of which around 88% are seen a single time; about 7% belongs to the top ten. Sequencing was done on a sample of peripheral blood. The receptors here all came from a man between 60 and 75 years old with acute or convalescent COVID-19.

This rearrangement joins TRBV24-1 to TRBJ2-1; 9 bases fit TRBD2. Germline CDR1 and CDR2: KGHDR and SFDVKD. Trimming cost V 6 bases and J 8 bases; bases outside gene matches: 10. The CDR3 covers 15 residues. In DNA, the CDR3 is TGTGCCACCAGTCCCAGCGGGAGGTCAAGGCATGAGCAGTTCTTC. This gives the protein CATSPSGRSRHEQFF.

The rearrangement links TRBV19 to TRBJ2-1, with 10 bases fitting TRBD2. V lost 4 bases and J lost 9; bases outside the gene matches: 9. CDR3 length equals 15 residues. Germline CDR1 LNHDA, CDR2 SQIVND (reference sequence). The CDR3 loop reads CASSRETSGIGEQFF. DNA of the CDR3: TGTGCCAGTAGTAGAGAAACTAGCGGGATAGGTGAGCAGTTCTTC.

This clone was seen a handful of times. The chain uses TRBV5-6 and TRBJ2-5; 13 bases agree with TRBD2. The germline CDR1 and CDR2 sequences are SGHDT and YYEEEE. V shed 3 bases, J shed 4 bases, and the junction held 12 bases outside the gene matches. The CDR3 extends over 18 amino acids. The CDR3 is CASSSPTSGGRSVETQYF. The CDR3 coding sequence is TGTGCCAGCAGCTCCCCGACTAGCGGGGGGCGAAGTGTAGAGACCCAGTACTTC.

In its sample, this clone was seen a few times. One end of the junction fails to match germline, which may point to a read error. The rearrangement joins TRBV10-3 to TRBJ2-7; D tentatively reads TRBD1 or TRBD2 (7 bases each). Germline V gene lookup returns CDR1 ENHRY and CDR2 SYGVKD. The CDR3 contains 15 residues. CDR3 sequence (DNA): TGTGCCATCAGCGAGTCAGGGGGGGGACCCTACGAGCAGTACTTC. Amino acids: CAISESGGGPYEQYF.

V and J are TRBV5-1 and TRBJ1-6; weak D call: TRBD1 (5 bases). This CDR3 is 14 amino acids long. CDR1 is SGHRS and CDR2 is YFSETQ in the germline V gene. Trimming took 4 bases from V and 7 from J, leaving 12 bases between them. CDR3 residues: CASSQGLENSPLHF. The CDR3 DNA follows: TGCGCCAGCAGCCAGGGCCTCGAGAATTCACCCCTCCACTTT.

The chain carries TRBV7-2 and TRBJ2-3; 9 bases fit TRBD1. The CDR3 is 16 residues long. J lost 4 bases, V lost 3 bases, and 8 bases had no gene match. Germline loops: CDR1 SGHTA, CDR2 FQGNSA. This chain's CDR3 is CASSFGGQGRSDTQYF. Here the CDR3 DNA reads TGTGCCAGCAGCTTCGGGGGACAGGGTAGGTCAGATACGCAGTATTTT. Full variable domain (rest looked up from reference TRBV7-2 and TRBJ2-3): GAGVSQSPSNKVTEKGKDVELRCDPISGHTALYWYRQSLGQGLEFLIYFQGNSAPDKSGLPSDRFSAERTGGSVSTLTIQRTQQEDSAVYLCASSFGGQGRSDTQYFGPGTRLTVL.

The chain's CDR3 is CASRGQGSYNEQFF. CDR3 DNA: TGTGCCAGCAGGGGACAGGGGTCCTACAATGAGCAGTTCTTC. The chain is built from TRBV11-2 and TRBJ2-1, with TRBD1 identical over 10 bases. The CDR3 is 14 amino acids. Germline trimming cut 6 bases from V and 1 base from J; bases unmatched to any gene: 0. From germline, CDR1 is SGHAT and CDR2 FQNNGV.

Comments on this clone: One junction end does not reproduce the germline sequence, and a read error may be involved. The V call is TRBV6-5, the J call TRBJ2-5; 7 nucleotides agree with TRBD2. The CDR3 sequence is 16 residues long. CDR1 is MNHEY, CDR2 SVGAGI, per germline. The CDR3 DNA sequence: TGTGCCAGCAGTTCTCCGACTAGCAACTACCAGGAGACCCAGTACTTC. Its protein product is CASSSPTSNYQETQYF.

This clone was found once. This chain's CDR3 is CASSLYRGRFDSPLHF. In DNA form, the CDR3 reads TGTGCCAGCAGCTTATACAGGGGGCGATTTGATTCACCCCTCCACTTT. The V call is TRBV7-2, the J call TRBJ1-6, with 9 bases that match TRBD1. The CDR3 is 16 residues long. Germline V lookup: CDR1 SGHTA, CDR2 FQGNSA. Germline trimming cut 2 bases from V and 8 bases from J; bases unmatched to any gene: 7.

The chain uses TRBV10-3 and TRBJ2-4, with D uncertain. This CDR3 contains 13 residues. From germline, CDR1 is ENHRY and CDR2 SYGVKD. CDR3 amino acids: CAAGSLAKNIQYF. In DNA form, the CDR3 reads TGTGCAGCCGGGTCCCTAGCCAAAAACATTCAGTACTTC.

The genes are TRBV19 and TRBJ2-2; 8 bases are a match to TRBD1. The V and J ends lost 5 bases and 6 bases, in that order; junction bases with no gene match: 5. The CDR3 totals 14 residues. Germline V gene lookup returns CDR1 LNHDA and CDR2 SQIVND (reference sequence). The CDR3 DNA reads TGTGCCAGTAGTGTATCAGGGGGCCCCGGGGAGCTGTTTTTT. The encoded protein is CASSVSGGPGELFF.

The chain has TRBV7-8 and TRBJ1-1; D gene unclear. Per germline, CDR1 SGHVS and CDR2 FQNEAQ. Trimming left V 1 base short and J 7 bases short, with 10 bases between. There are 13 residues in the CDR3. DNA of the CDR3: TGTGCCAGCAGCTTAGGTACTATCAGTGAAGCTTTCTTT. This codes for CASSLGTISEAFF.

The chain uses TRBV2 and TRBJ1-1; D possibly corresponds to TRBD1 (5 bases). The V gene lost 7 bases and the J gene lost 4 bases, with 10 bases spanning the gap. The CDR3 spans 12 residues. Germline V gives CDR1 SNHLY, CDR2 FYNNEI. The CDR3 region has the DNA TGTGCCAGCACCCAACAGGTCACTGAAGCTTTCTTT. The encoded protein is CASTQQVTEAFF.

This clone was seen more than once but under ten times. The chain is built from TRBV6-5 and TRBJ2-3; 9 positions match TRBD1. The CDR3 is 14 residues long. With V trimmed by 10 bases and J by 3 bases, 8 bases remained unmatched. Germline V lookup: CDR1 MNHEY, CDR2 SVGAGI. CDR3 sequence reads: CATSGQGWTDTQYF. The DNA for the CDR3 is TGTGCCACCTCGGGACAGGGATGGACAGATACGCAGTATTTT.

The V and J genes are TRBV10-3 and TRBJ1-6; D is perhaps TRBD1 (6 bases). Between the trimmed V and J ends, which lost 3 bases and 7 bases, there was a span of 13 bases. The CDR3 is 15 residues long. CDR1 is ENHRY and CDR2 is SYGVKD in the germline V gene. CDR3 nucleotides: TGTGCCATCAGTGATTCGGGTCAGGGGAATTCACCCCTCCACTTT. Its translation: CAISDSGQGNSPLHF.

The chain couples TRBV11-2 to TRBJ2-7, with D possibly matching TRBD2 (6 bases). The germline gives CDR1 SGHAT, CDR2 FQNNGV. Trimming shortened V by 3 bases and J by 0 bases, and 9 bases separated the two germline ends. This CDR3 is 14 amino acids long. The CDR3 spells CASSLAGLSYEQYF. The CDR3 region has the DNA TGTGCCAGCAGCTTGGCGGGGCTCTCCTACGAGCAGTACTTC.

V usage is TRBV19 and J usage is TRBJ1-5; TRBD1 aligns across 10 bases. The length of the CDR3 is 15 residues. J lost 1 base, V lost 6 bases, and 3 bases had no gene match. CDR1 is LNHDA, CDR2 SQIVND, per germline (reference sequence). CDR3 sequence (DNA): TGTGCCAGTAGGACAGGGGGCGGGAGCAATCAGCCCCAGCATTTT. Translation gives CASRTGGGSNQPQHF.

This sequence joins TRBV5-5 and TRBJ1-6; TRBD1 agrees at 11 bases. CDR1 is SGHKS, CDR2 YYEKEE, per germline (reference sequence). Trimming removed 4 bases from V and 10 bases from J; junction bases left unmatched: 7. This CDR3 comprises 15 residues. The CDR3 DNA follows: TGTGCCAGCAGCCTCCGGGACAGGGGGGGGTCACCCCTCCACTTT. Translation gives CASSLRDRGGSPLHF.